The 15 T cell receptor beta chains given below trace back to one sample, sequenced in a study of identical twins (dated by TCRdb to about 2016). Library method: 5' RACE. For sequencing, an Illumina HiSeq 2000 was employed. TCRdb redid the processing of the public reads, applying fastp at Q25 and MiXCR, and retained in-frame beta chains. A single entry per CDR3 protein holds the most common genes and DNA from its merged rows. The sample table holds 200,000 to 250,000 distinct CDR3 sequences, of which 12% were seen once. Approximately 4% of the sample is held by the ten biggest clonotypes. These data also featured in a second study, about yellow fever vaccine responses in identical twins.

Sequencing input: memory (CD45RO+) T cells sorted from blood. The cell subset or site label, as the study defines it: CD45RO+ enriched T cells. These receptors were obtained from a woman aged 18-29 years in good health.

This clonotype appeared a few times. CDR3 DNA sequence: TGCAGCGTTCTCGGGGGGATTGATTACAATGAGCAGTTCTTC. Translated, it gives CSVLGGIDYNEQFF. The J gene is TRBJ2-1, the V gene TRBV29-1; 7 bases are shared with TRBD2. This CDR3 is 14 amino acids long. Germline V gives CDR1 SQVTM, CDR2 ANQGSEA. J was trimmed by 4 bases and V by 5 bases; bases with no gene match: 8.

This clonotype was picked up a small number of times. V is TRBV10-3 and J is TRBJ2-7, with TRBD1 identical over 7 bases. V trimming: 3 bases; J trimming: 4 bases; junction bases outside the gene matches: 6. The CDR3 has 14 amino acids. The V gene's germline CDR1 is ENHRY and CDR2 SYGVKD. The CDR3 DNA reads TGTGCCATCAGTGAACCACAGGACAGGTACGAGCAGTACTTC. Amino acid sequence: CAISEPQDRYEQYF.

This chain connects TRBV11-2 to TRBJ2-1; possible D gene TRBD1, 6 bases. This CDR3 is built from 15 residues. Between the trimmed V and J ends, which lost 4 bases and 3 bases, there was a span of 13 bases. Per the germline V gene, CDR1 is SGHAT and CDR2 is FQNNGV. CDR3 sequence reads: CASSWDTGFYNEQFF. CDR3 coding DNA: TGTGCCAGCAGCTGGGATACAGGGTTCTACAATGAGCAGTTCTTC. Based on the CDR3 plus reference TRBV11-2 and TRBJ2-1, the full variable domain is EAGVAQSPRYKIIEKRQSVAFWCNPISGHATLYWYQQILGQGPKLLIQFQNNGVVDDSQLPKDRFSAERLKGVDSTLKIQPAKLEDSAVYLCASSWDTGFYNEQFFGPGTRLTVL.

The chain has TRBV7-9 and TRBJ2-7; D not resolved. CDR1 is SEHNR and CDR2 is FQNEAQ in the germline V gene (reference sequence). V gave up 6 bases and J gave up 3 bases, with 12 bases separating them. The length of the CDR3 is 13 residues. CDR3 DNA: TGTGCCAGCAGTTCGTCAAAAGTCTACGAGCAGTACTTC. It codes for CASSSSKVYEQYF.

The rearrangement links TRBV12-3 or TRBV12-4 to TRBJ2-1; TRBD2 aligns across 9 bases. V gave up 6 bases and J gave up 5 bases; unmatched junction bases: 8. The CDR3 is 15 residues long. Here the CDR3 reads CASRASSGAHNEQFF. As DNA, the CDR3 is TGTGCCAGCAGGGCATCTAGCGGGGCCCACAATGAGCAGTTCTTC.

This clonotype came up a few times. This chain links TRBV20-1 with TRBJ2-2; 7 positions match TRBD1. This CDR3 has 12 residues. Germline V gene sequence: CDR1 DFQATT, CDR2 SNEGSKA (reference sequence). Trimming removed 6 bases from V and 3 bases from J; junction bases left unmatched: 1. This chain's CDR3 is CSAGTDTGELFF. CDR3 nucleotide sequence: TGCAGTGCCGGGACAGACACCGGGGAGCTGTTTTTT.

This clonotype occurred a few times. For the CDR3, the DNA is TGTGCCAGCAGTCACGGGACTAGCGGTTACGAGCAGTACTTC. It yields the protein CASSHGTSGYEQYF. The chain carries TRBV12-3 or TRBV12-4 and TRBJ2-7; 11 nucleotides agree with TRBD2. J was trimmed by 4 bases and V by 5 bases; bases with no gene match: 4. There are 14 residues in the CDR3.

The rearrangement links TRBV6-6 to TRBJ1-6, with 7 bases identical to TRBD1. The CDR3 length is 12 residues. Germline-derived CDR1 and CDR2 are MNHNY and SVGAGI (reference sequence). CDR3 nucleotide sequence: TGTGCTGCGAAGGGGGCGGAATCACCCCTCCACTTT. This translates into CAAKGAESPLHF.

The rearrangement links TRBV28 to TRBJ1-1; tentatively, D is TRBD1 (6 bases). CDR1 and CDR2 from the germline V gene are MDHEN and SYDVKM. V lost 6 bases and J 1 base, leaving 12 bases between the germline ends. CDR3 length: 14 amino acids. The CDR3 bases are TGTGCCAGCAGACCTAGGACAGCGAACACTGAAGCTTTCTTT. Encoded protein: CASRPRTANTEAFF.

The rearrangement links TRBV13 to TRBJ1-1; D is perhaps TRBD1 (6 bases). V lost 5 bases to trimming and J lost 8 bases, with 15 bases between them. CDR3 length: 13 amino acids. Per the germline V gene, CDR1 is PRHDT and CDR2 is FYEKMQ (reference sequence). CDR3 nucleotides: TGTGCCAGCAGCGATGGGACACCGGAGGAAGCTTTCTTT. Protein: CASSDGTPEEAFF. The full variable domain, completed using reference TRBV13 and TRBJ1-1, is AAGVIQSPRHLIKEKRETATLKCYPIPRHDTVYWYQQGPGQDPQFLISFYEKMQSDKGSIPDRFSAQQFSDYHSELNMSSLELGDSALYFCASSDGTPEEAFFGQGTRLTVV.

The CDR3 spells CASSPTGTAGDNEQFF. The CDR3 DNA reads as TGTGCCAGCAGCCCCACCGGGACTGCGGGCGACAATGAGCAGTTCTTC. The rearrangement links TRBV7-2 to TRBJ2-1, with D possibly matching TRBD2 (6 bases). Germline-derived CDR1 and CDR2 are SGHTA and FQGNSA. This CDR3 spans 16 amino acids. Trimming stripped 5 bases from V and 5 bases from J, with 19 bases between.

This clonotype was picked up a small number of times. Mismatch with germline at one junction end may stem from a read error. The chain links TRBV6-1 to TRBJ2-4, with D maybe TRBD1 (5 bases). This CDR3 region has 15 residues. The germline V gene has CDR1 MNHNS and CDR2 SASEGT. The DNA of the CDR3 is TGTGCCAACAGTGAACAAACAGGAGACAAAAACATTCAGTACTTC. Translation: CANSEQTGDKNIQYF.

This clonotype showed up just a few times. The CDR3 reads CASSFGTVNLGQFF. Here the CDR3 DNA reads TGTGCCAGCAGCTTCGGGACAGTGAACTTGGGGCAGTTCTTC. The chain is built from TRBV11-1 and TRBJ2-1; 7 nucleotides agree with TRBD1. The CDR3 runs 14 residues. J lost 12 bases, V lost 3 bases, and 11 bases had no gene match. The germline V gene encodes CDR1 SGHAT and CDR2 FQDESV (reference sequence).

The chain recombines TRBV20-1 with TRBJ1-5, with TRBD1 matching 7 bases. V was clipped by 3 bases and J by 7 bases; unmatched bases: 9. The CDR3 is 14 residues long. The germline CDR1 and CDR2 sequences are DFQATT and SNEGSKA (reference sequence). The CDR3 spells CSASFPQGGQPQHF. The CDR3 DNA follows: TGCAGTGCTAGTTTTCCCCAGGGGGGACAGCCCCAGCATTTT.

This clonotype appeared a few times. The chain carries TRBV28 and TRBJ2-1; D not resolved. Germline assignment: CDR1 MDHEN and CDR2 SYDVKM. This CDR3 contains 12 residues. Trimming took 11 bases from V and 10 from J, leaving 18 bases between them. The CDR3 loop is CAFSPSVGEQFF. The CDR3 DNA follows: TGTGCCTTCTCTCCGTCGGTGGGCGAGCAGTTCTTC.